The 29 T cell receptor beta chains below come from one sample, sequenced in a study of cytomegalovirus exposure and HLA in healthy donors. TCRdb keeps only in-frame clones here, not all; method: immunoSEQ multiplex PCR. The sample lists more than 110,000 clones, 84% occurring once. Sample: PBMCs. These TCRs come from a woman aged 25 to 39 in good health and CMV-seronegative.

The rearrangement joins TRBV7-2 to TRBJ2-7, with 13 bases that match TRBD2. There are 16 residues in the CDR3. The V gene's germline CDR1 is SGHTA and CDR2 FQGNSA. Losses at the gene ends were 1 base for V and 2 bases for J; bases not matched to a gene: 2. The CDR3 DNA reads TGTGCCAGCAGCTTAGGTGGGACTAGCGGGGCCTACGAGCAGTACTTC. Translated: CASSLGGTSGAYEQYF.

The CDR3 DNA reads TGCGCCAGCAGCTCCCAGGTTGGGGCAACCTACGAGCAGTACTTC. Protein: CASSSQVGATYEQYF. This chain uses TRBV5-1 with TRBJ2-7; possible D gene TRBD1, 5 bases. V lost 3 bases and J lost 2, with 15 bases in between. CDR1 is SGHRS, CDR2 YFSETQ, per germline. The CDR3 covers 15 residues.

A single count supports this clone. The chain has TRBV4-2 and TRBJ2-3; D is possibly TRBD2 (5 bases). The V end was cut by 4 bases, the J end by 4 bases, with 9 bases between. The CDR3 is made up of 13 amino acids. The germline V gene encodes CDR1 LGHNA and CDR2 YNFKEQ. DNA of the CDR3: TGTGCCAGCAGCCGAGGGCCACCAGATACGCAGTATTTT. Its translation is CASSRGPPDTQYF.

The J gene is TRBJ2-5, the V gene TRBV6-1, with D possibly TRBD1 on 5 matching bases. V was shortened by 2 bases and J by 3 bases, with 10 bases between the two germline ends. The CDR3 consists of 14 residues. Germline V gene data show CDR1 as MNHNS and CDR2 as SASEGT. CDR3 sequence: CASSESGREETQYF. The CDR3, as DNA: TGTGCCAGCAGTGAATCCGGCAGGGAAGAGACCCAGTACTTC.

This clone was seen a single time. The CDR3 DNA sequence: TGTGCCAGCAGCTCCCAGGGTTCTGGCAATCAGCCCCAGCATTTT. Translating gives CASSSQGSGNQPQHF. The J gene is TRBJ1-5, the V gene TRBV5-6; possible D gene TRBD1, 5 bases. Per germline, CDR1 SGHDT and CDR2 YYEEEE. The CDR3 totals 15 residues. The V end lost 3 bases, the J end lost 2 bases, and 12 bases lay between the germline ends.

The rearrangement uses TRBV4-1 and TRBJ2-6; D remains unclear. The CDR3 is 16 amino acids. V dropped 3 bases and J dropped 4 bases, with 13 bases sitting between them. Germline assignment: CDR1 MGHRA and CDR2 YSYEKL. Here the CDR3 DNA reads TGCGCCAGCAGCCAGACCGGGTTTCAGGGGGCCAACGTCCTGACTTTC. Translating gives CASSQTGFQGANVLTF.

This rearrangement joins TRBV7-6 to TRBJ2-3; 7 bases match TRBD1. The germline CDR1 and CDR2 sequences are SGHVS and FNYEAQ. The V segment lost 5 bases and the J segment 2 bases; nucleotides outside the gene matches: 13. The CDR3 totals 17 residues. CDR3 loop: CASSETRPGTATDTQYF. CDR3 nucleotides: TGTGCCAGCAGCGAAACCCGACCCGGGACAGCCACAGATACGCAGTATTTT.

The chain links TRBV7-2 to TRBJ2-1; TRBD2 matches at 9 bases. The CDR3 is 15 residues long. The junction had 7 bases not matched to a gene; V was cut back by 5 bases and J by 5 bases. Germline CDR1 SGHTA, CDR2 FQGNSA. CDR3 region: CASSRGGAGDNEQFF. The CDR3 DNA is TGTGCCAGCAGCCGCGGGGGGGCCGGCGACAATGAGCAGTTCTTC.

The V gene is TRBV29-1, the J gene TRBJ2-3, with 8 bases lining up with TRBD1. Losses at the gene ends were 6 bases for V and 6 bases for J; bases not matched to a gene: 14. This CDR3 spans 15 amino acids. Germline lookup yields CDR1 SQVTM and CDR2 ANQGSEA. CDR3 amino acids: CSVGRRAGGRDTQYF. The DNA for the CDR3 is TGCAGCGTGGGGCGGAGGGCAGGGGGCCGGGATACGCAGTATTTT.

DNA for the CDR3: TGTGCCAGCAGCTTGCAGGGGGCTGGAAACACCATATATTTT. This codes for CASSLQGAGNTIYF. This chain joins TRBV5-4 and TRBJ1-3; TRBD1 matches 7 bases. Germline CDR1 is SGHNT and CDR2 is YYREEE (reference sequence). Trimming took 1 base from V and 2 from J; bases not matched to a gene: 0. The CDR3 covers 14 residues.

The CDR3 DNA is TGTGCCAGCAGTTTAAGGGGGGGAGACTATGGCTACACCTTC. Protein: CASSLRGGDYGYTF. The chain carries TRBV28 and TRBJ1-2, with D possibly being TRBD1 (6 bases). This CDR3 region has 14 residues. The germline CDR1 and CDR2 sequences are MDHEN and SYDVKM. The V and J ends lost 2 bases and 3 bases respectively, with 10 bases between them.

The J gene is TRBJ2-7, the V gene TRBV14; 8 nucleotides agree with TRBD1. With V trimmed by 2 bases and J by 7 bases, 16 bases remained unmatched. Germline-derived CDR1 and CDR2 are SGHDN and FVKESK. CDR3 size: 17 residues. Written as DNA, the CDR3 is TGTGCCAGCAGCCAAAGGACAGGGAACAGTCTCCTACGAGAGCAGTACTTC. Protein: CASSQRTGNSLLREQYF.

In DNA, the CDR3 is TGTGCCAGCAGTTACTCCCCCTCAGATACGCAGTATTTT. This gives the protein CASSYSPSDTQYF. The V and J genes are TRBV6-6 and TRBJ2-3; no definite D call. This CDR3 region has 13 residues. Between the trimmed V and J ends, which lost 0 bases and 4 bases, there was a span of 5 bases. Germline CDR1 MNHNY, CDR2 SVGAGI (reference sequence).

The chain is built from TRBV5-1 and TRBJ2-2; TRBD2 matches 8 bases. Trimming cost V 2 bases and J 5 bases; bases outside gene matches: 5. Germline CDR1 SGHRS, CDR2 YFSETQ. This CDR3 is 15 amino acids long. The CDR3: CASSFGGAGTGELFF. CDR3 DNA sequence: TGCGCCAGCAGCTTCGGGGGGGCCGGGACCGGGGAGCTGTTTTTT.

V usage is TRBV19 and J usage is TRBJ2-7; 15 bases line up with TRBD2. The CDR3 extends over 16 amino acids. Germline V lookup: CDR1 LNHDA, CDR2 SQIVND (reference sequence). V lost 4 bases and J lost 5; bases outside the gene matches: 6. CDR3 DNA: TGTGCCAGTAGTAACCCGGGACTAGCGGGGGGCCACGAGCAGTACTTC. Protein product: CASSNPGLAGGHEQYF. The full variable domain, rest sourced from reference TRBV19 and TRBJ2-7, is DGGITQSPKYLFRKEGQNVTLSCEQNLNHDAMYWYRQDPGQGLRLIYYSQIVNDFQKGDIAEGYSVSREKKESFPLTVTSAQKNPTAFYLCASSNPGLAGGHEQYFGPGTRLTVT.

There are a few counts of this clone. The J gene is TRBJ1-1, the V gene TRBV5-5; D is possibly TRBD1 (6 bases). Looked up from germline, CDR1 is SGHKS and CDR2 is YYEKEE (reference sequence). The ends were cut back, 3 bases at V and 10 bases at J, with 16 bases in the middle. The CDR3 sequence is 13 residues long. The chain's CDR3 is CASSSQNRVAAFF. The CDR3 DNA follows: TGTGCCAGCAGCTCTCAAAACAGGGTCGCAGCTTTCTTT.

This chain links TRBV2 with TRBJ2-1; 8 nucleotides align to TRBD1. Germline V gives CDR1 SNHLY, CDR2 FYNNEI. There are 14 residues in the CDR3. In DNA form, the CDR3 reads TGTCCATACAGGGGGTATTCCCTAATGTCTGAGCAGTTCTTC. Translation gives CPYRGYSLMSEQFF.

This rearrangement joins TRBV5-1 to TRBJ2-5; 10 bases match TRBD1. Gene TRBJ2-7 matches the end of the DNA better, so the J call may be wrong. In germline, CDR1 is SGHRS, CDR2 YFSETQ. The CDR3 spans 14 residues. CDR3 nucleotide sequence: TGCGCCAGCAGCTCGGGACAGGGGTCGAACGAGCAGTACTTC. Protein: CASSSGQGSNEQYF.

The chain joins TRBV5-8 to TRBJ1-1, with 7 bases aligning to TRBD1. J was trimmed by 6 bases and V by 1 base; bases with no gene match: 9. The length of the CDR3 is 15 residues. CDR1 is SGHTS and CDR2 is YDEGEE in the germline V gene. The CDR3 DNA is TGTGCCAGCAGCTTGTTCTCACAGGGGAGGCCTGAAGCTTTCTTT. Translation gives CASSLFSQGRPEAFF.

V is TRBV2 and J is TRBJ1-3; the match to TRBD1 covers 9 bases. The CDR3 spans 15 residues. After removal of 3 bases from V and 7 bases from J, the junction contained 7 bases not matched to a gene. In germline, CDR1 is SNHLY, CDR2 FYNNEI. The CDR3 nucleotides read TGTGCCAGCAGTGACCCCGGGACAGGGTTGAACACCATATATTTT. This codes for CASSDPGTGLNTIYF.

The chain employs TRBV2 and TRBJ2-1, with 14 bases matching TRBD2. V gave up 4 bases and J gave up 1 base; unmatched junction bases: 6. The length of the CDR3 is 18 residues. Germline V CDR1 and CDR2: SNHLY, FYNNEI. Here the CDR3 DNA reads TGTGCCAGCAGTGGTGGACTAGCGGGGGGTTCGTCCTACAATGAGCAGTTCTTC. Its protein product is CASSGGLAGGSSYNEQFF. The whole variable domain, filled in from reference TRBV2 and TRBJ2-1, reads EPEVTQTPSHQVTQMGQEVILRCVPISNHLYFYWYRQILGQKVEFLVSFYNNEISEKSEIFDDQFSVERPDGSNFTLKIRSTKLEDSAMYFCASSGGLAGGSSYNEQFFGPGTRLTVL.

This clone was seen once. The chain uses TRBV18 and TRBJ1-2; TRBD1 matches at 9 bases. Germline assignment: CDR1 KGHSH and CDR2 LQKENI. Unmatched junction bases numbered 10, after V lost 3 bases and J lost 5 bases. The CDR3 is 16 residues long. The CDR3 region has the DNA TGTGCCAGCTCACCGGACGTACCGGGACAGGGTTATGGCTACACCTTC. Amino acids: CASSPDVPGQGYGYTF.

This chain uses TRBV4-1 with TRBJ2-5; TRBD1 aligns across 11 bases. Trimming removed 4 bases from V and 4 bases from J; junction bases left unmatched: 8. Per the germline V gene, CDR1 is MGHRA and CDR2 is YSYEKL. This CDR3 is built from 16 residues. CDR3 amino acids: CASSRNRDRGLETQYF. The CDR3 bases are TGCGCCAGCAGCCGAAACCGGGACAGGGGGTTAGAGACCCAGTACTTC.

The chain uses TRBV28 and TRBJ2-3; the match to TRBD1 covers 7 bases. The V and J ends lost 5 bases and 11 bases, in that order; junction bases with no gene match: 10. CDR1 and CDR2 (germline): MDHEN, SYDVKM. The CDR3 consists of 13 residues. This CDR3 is CASSTQDREGQYF. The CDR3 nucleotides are TGTGCCAGCAGTACCCAAGACAGGGAAGGGCAGTATTTT. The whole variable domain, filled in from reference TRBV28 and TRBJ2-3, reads DVKVTQSSRYLVKRTGEKVFLECVQDMDHENMFWYRQDPGLGLRLIYFSYDVKMKEKGDIPEGYSVSREKKERFSLILESASTNQTSMYLCASSTQDREGQYFGPGTRLTVL.

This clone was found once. The CDR3 here is CSAKQSYEQYF. CDR3 nucleotide sequence: TGCAGTGCAAAACAGAGCTACGAGCAGTACTTC. The chain combines TRBV20-1 with TRBJ2-7, with D unclear. Deletions cut 6 bases from V and 3 bases from J, with 9 bases between. The CDR3 length is 11 residues. Germline V lookup: CDR1 DFQATT, CDR2 SNEGSKA (reference sequence).

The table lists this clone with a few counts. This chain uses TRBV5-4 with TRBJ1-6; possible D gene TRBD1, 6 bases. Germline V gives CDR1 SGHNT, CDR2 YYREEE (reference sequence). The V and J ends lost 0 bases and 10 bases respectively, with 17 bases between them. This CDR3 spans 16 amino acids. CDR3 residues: CASSLVTHRVGSPLHF. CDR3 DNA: TGTGCCAGCAGCTTGGTCACACACAGGGTCGGCTCACCCCTCCACTTT.

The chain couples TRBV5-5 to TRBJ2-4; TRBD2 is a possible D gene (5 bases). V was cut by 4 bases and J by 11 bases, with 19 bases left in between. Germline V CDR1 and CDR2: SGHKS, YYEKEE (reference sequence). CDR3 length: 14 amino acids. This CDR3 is CASSPDLGLVVQYF. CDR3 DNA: TGTGCCAGCAGCCCGGACTTGGGTCTTGTAGTTCAGTACTTC.

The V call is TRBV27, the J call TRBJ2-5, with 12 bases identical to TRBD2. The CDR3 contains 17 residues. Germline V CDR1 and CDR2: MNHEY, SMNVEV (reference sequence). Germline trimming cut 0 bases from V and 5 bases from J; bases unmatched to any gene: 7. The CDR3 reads CASSLSPSGGATETQYF. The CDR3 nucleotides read TGTGCCAGCAGTTTATCCCCTAGCGGGGGGGCAACTGAGACCCAGTACTTC.

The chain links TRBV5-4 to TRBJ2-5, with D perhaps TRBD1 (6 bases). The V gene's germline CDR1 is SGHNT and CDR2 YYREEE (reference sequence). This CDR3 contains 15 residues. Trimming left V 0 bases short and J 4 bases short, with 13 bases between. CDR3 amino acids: CASSLGETGGETQYF. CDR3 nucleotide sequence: TGTGCCAGCAGCTTGGGGGAGACAGGTGGAGAGACCCAGTACTTC.